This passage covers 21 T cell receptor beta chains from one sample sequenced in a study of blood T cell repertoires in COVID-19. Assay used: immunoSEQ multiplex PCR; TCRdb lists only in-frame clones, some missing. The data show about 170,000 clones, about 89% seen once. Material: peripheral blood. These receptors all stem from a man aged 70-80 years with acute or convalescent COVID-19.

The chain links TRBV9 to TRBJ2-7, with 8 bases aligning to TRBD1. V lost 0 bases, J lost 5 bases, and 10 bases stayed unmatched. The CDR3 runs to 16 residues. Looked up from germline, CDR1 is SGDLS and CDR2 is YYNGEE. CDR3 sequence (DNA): TGTGCCAGCAGCGTAGGTCCAGGGGGCAGGGTGAACGAGCAGTACTTC. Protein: CASSVGPGGRVNEQYF.

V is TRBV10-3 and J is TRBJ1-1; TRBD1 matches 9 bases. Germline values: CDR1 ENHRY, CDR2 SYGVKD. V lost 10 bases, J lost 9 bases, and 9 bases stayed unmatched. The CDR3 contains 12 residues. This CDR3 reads CATNRGQGKAFF. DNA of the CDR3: TGTGCCACGAACCGGGGACAGGGAAAAGCTTTCTTT.

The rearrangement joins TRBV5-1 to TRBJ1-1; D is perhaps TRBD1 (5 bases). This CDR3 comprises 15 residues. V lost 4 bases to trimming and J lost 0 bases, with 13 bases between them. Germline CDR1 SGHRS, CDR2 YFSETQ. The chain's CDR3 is CASSGAEGLNTEAFF. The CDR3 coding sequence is TGCGCCAGCAGCGGGGCGGAGGGTTTGAACACTGAAGCTTTCTTT.

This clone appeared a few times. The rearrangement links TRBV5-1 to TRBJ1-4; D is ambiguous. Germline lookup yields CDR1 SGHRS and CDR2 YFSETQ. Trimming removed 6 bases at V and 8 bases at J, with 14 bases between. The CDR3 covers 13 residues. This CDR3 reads CASTVGSGEKLFF. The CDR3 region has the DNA TGCGCCAGCACTGTCGGCAGCGGAGAAAAACTGTTTTTT. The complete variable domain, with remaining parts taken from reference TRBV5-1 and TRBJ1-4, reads KAGVTQTPRYLIKTRGQQVTLSCSPISGHRSVSWYQQTPGQGLQFLFEYFSETQRNKGNFPGRFSGRQFSNSRSEMNVSTLELGDSALYLCASTVGSGEKLFFGSGTQLSVL.

The CDR3 coding sequence is TGTGCCAGCAGTTTATTGTACGCGGGGGAGCTCCTCCACTTT. Translation gives CASSLLYAGELLHF. The genes are TRBV27 and TRBJ1-6; weak D call: TRBD1 (5 bases). Trimming stripped 1 base from V and 15 bases from J, with 16 bases between. The CDR3 is 14 residues long. CDR1 is MNHEY, CDR2 SMNVEV, per germline (reference sequence).

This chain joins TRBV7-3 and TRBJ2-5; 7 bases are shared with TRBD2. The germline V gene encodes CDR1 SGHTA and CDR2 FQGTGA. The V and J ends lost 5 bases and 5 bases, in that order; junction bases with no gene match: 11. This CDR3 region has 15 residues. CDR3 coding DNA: TGTGCCAGCAGCGCGCGGGACTATATTATTGAGACCCAGTACTTC. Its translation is CASSARDYIIETQYF.

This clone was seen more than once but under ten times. The CDR3 sequence is CASSVGAGFGEAFF. CDR3 DNA sequence: TGTGCCAGCAGCGTAGGGGCAGGGTTTGGTGAAGCTTTCTTT. The chain is built from TRBV9 and TRBJ1-1; maybe TRBD1 (5 bases). Germline V gene data show CDR1 as SGDLS and CDR2 as YYNGEE. This CDR3 is 14 amino acids long. The ends were cut back, 0 bases at V and 7 bases at J, with 13 bases in the middle.

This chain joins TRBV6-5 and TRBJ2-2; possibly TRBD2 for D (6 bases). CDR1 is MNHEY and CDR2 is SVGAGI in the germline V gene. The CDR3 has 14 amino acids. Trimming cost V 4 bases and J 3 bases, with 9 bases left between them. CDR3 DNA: TGTGCCAGCAGTTCCGGGGAGGACACCGGGGAGCTGTTTTTT. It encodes CASSSGEDTGELFF.

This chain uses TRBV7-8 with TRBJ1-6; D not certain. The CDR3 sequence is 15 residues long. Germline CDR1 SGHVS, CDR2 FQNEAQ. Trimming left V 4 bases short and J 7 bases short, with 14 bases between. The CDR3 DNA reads TGTGCCAGCAGCTGGAGGACGGTAGCCAATTCACCCCTCCACTTT. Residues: CASSWRTVANSPLHF.

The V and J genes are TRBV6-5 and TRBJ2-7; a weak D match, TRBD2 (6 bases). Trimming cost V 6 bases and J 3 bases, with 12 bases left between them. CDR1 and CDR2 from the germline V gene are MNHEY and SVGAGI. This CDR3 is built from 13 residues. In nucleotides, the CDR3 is TGTGCCAGCAGGTCGGGACTTTACTACGAGCAGTACTTC. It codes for CASRSGLYYEQYF.

CDR3 sequence: CASSYVYRNTIYF. For the CDR3, the DNA is TGTGCCAGCAGTTATGTATATCGAAACACCATATATTTT. The chain uses TRBV28 and TRBJ1-3; D gene uncertain. The V gene lost 4 bases and the J gene lost 5 bases, with 9 bases spanning the gap. This CDR3 region has 13 residues. Germline V gives CDR1 MDHEN, CDR2 SYDVKM.

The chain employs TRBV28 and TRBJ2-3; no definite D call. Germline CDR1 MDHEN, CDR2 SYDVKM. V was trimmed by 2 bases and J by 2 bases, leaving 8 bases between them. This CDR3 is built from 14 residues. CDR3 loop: CASSLRYFTDTQYF. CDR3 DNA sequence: TGTGCCAGCAGTTTAAGATACTTCACAGATACGCAGTATTTT.

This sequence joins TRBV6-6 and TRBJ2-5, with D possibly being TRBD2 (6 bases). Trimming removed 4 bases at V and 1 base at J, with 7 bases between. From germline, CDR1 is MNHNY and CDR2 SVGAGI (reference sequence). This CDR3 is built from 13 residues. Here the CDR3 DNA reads TGTGCCAGCAGTTGGGGGGTCCAAGAGACCCAGTACTTC. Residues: CASSWGVQETQYF.

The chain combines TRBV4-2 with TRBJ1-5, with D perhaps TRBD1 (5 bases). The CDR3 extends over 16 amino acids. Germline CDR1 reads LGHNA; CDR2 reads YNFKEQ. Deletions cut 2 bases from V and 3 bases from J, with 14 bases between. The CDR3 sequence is CASSQWVEGANQPQHF. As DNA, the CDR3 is TGTGCCAGCAGCCAATGGGTAGAAGGGGCCAATCAGCCCCAGCATTTT.

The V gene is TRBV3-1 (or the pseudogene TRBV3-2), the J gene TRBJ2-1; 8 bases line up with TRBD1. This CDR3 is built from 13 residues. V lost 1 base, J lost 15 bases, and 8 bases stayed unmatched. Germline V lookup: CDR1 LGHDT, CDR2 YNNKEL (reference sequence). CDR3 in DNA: TGTGCCAGCAGCCAAGGGAGACAGGGGTCCGGGTTCTTC. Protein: CASSQGRQGSGFF.

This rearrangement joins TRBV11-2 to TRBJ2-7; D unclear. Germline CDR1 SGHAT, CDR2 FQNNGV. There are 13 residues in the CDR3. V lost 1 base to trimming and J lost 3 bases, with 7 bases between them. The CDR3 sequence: CASSLVGSYEQYF. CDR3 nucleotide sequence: TGTGCCAGCAGCTTAGTGGGCAGCTACGAGCAGTACTTC. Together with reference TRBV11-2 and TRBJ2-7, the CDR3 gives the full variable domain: EAGVAQSPRYKIIEKRQSVAFWCNPISGHATLYWYQQILGQGPKLLIQFQNNGVVDDSQLPKDRFSAERLKGVDSTLKIQPAKLEDSAVYLCASSLVGSYEQYFGPGTRLTVT.

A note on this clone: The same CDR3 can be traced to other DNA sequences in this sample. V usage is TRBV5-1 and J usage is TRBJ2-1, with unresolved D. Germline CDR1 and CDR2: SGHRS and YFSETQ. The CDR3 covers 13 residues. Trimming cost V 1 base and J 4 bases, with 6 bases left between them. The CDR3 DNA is TGCGCCAGCAGCTTGTCCGGTTACAATGAGCAGTTCTTC. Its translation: CASSLSGYNEQFF.

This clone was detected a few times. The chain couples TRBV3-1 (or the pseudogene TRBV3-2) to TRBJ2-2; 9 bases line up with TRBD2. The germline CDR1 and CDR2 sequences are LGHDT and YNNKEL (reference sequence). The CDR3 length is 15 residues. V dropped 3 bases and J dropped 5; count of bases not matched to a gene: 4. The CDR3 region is CASSHRTSETGELFF. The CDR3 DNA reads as TGTGCCAGCAGCCATCGGACTAGCGAGACCGGGGAGCTGTTTTTT.

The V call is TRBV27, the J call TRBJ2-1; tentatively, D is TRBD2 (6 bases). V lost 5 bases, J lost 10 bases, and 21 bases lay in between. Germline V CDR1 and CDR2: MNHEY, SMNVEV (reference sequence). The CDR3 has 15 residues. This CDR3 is CASSLSAGPDGEQFF. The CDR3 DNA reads TGTGCCAGCAGTCTAAGTGCGGGACCTGATGGGGAGCAGTTCTTC.

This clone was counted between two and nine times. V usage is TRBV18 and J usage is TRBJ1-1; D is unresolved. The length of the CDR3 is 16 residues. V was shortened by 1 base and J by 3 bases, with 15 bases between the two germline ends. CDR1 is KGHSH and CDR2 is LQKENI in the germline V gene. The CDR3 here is CASSPRTRSGDTEAFF. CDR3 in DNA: TGTGCCAGCTCACCACGGACGCGGAGCGGGGACACTGAAGCTTTCTTT.

The CDR3 loop is CASSLLGSGSSYEQFF. As DNA, the CDR3 is TGTGCCAGCAGCTTATTAGGTAGCGGGAGTTCGTATGAGCAGTTCTTC. The V gene is TRBV7-3, the J gene TRBJ2-1; 9 bases match TRBD2. Germline CDR1 is SGHTA and CDR2 is FQGTGA. With V trimmed by 2 bases and J by 8 bases, 10 bases remained unmatched. The CDR3 is made up of 16 amino acids.